This entry concerns a single TCR beta chain. Its antigen is currently unknown. This entry belongs to a study of T cells in Graves' hyperthyroidism and ophthalmopathy. The study's findings and limits: Most expanded thyroid clonotypes above 0.001 recurred in blood. Ophthalmopathy was separated from stable hyperthyroidism by a 13 V-J model.

V dropped 6 bases and J dropped 7 bases, with 18 bases sitting between them. The CDR3 has 15 residues. Germline values: CDR1 MNHEY, CDR2 SMNVEV (reference sequence). The study defined stable Graves' hyperthyroidism as no ophthalmopathy progression within 18 months. PBMCs came from over 8.5 ml fresh peripheral blood. Amplified regions were TCR beta CDR3 sequences from RNA transcripts. Initially, a first-round RT-PCR of the TCR CDR3 employed the HTBI primer set. MiXCR was run by TCRdb on the multiplex PCR reads, yielding one entry per CDR3 protein. The table lists about 560,000 distinct CDR3 sequences, approximately 15% of them singletons.

The chain recombines TRBV27 with TRBJ1-4; tentatively, D is TRBD1 (5 bases). The source of this sequence is a woman between 18 and 29 years old with Graves' hyperthyroidism. The sample consisted of blood. The CDR3 spells CASSGGGKEIEKLFF. CDR3 sequence (DNA): TGTGCCAGCAGCGGGGGAGGGAAAGAAATTGAAAAACTGTTTTTT. The complete variable domain, with remaining parts taken from reference TRBV27 and TRBJ1-4, reads EAQVTQNPRYLITVTGKKLTVTCSQNMNHEYMSWYRQDPGLGLRQIYYSMNVEVTDKGDVPEGYKVSRKEKRNFPLILESPSPNQTSLYFCASSGGGKEIEKLFFGSGTQLSVL.